The 13 T cell receptor beta chains listed next were all sequenced from one sample in a study of blood T cell repertoires in COVID-19. Only in-frame clones appear in the TCRdb table, and some are missing; sequencing was by immunoSEQ multiplex PCR. Among about 520,000 clones listed, 70% to 90% were seen once. The sequenced sample was peripheral blood. The receptors here all came from a human donor in a cohort sampled during active COVID-19.

This chain links TRBV19 with TRBJ1-4; the match to TRBD1 covers 7 bases. CDR3 length equals 15 residues. The V and J ends lost 5 bases and 3 bases, in that order; junction bases with no gene match: 6. Germline V gene sequence: CDR1 LNHDA, CDR2 SQIVND (reference sequence). The CDR3 DNA reads TGTGCCAGTAGTGCCTGGACAGGCTCTAATGAAAAACTGTTTTTT. Translated: CASSAWTGSNEKLFF.

This chain joins TRBV7-2 and TRBJ2-1, with 7 bases matching TRBD1. Losses at the gene ends were 5 bases for V and 0 bases for J; bases not matched to a gene: 7. Germline V gene lookup returns CDR1 SGHTA and CDR2 FQGNSA. The CDR3 loop spans 16 amino acids. The CDR3 loop reads CASSLKGASSYNEQFF. The CDR3 DNA follows: TGTGCCAGCAGCCTAAAGGGGGCTAGCTCCTACAATGAGCAGTTCTTC.

This chain uses TRBV11-2 with TRBJ2-5; 8 nucleotides align to TRBD2. CDR1 SGHAT and CDR2 FQNNGV come from the germline V gene. The CDR3 is 19 amino acids. The V and J ends lost 4 bases and 2 bases, in that order; junction bases with no gene match: 18. CDR3 DNA: TGTGCCAGCAGCTCTTACGGACTAGCTCACAAAGCCAGGCAAGAGACCCAGTACTTC. It specifies CASSSYGLAHKARQETQYF.

This chain connects TRBV6-1 to TRBJ2-1; the match to TRBD2 covers 7 bases. The CDR3 contains 18 residues. Germline CDR1 reads MNHNS; CDR2 reads SASEGT. Unmatched junction bases numbered 14, after V lost 1 base and J lost 5 bases. The CDR3 here is CASSEGPGRPSGHNEQFF. Here the CDR3 DNA reads TGTGCCAGCAGTGAAGGGCCCGGGAGGCCTAGCGGCCACAATGAGCAGTTCTTC.

The chain employs TRBV28 and TRBJ2-2; TRBD1 aligns across 7 bases. CDR1 and CDR2 (germline): MDHEN, SYDVKM. This CDR3 spans 16 amino acids. With V trimmed by 6 bases and J by 1 base, 8 bases remained unmatched. The CDR3 DNA is TGTGCCAGCAGGGGACAGTCGAGCTTGAACACCGGGGAGCTGTTTTTT. Amino acids: CASRGQSSLNTGELFF.

This rearrangement joins TRBV19 to TRBJ1-2, with D maybe TRBD1 (5 bases). The V end lost 3 bases, the J end lost 7 bases, and 18 bases lay between the germline ends. Germline V lookup: CDR1 LNHDA, CDR2 SQIVND (reference sequence). CDR3 length: 15 residues. CDR3: CASSISFDRGLGYTF. CDR3 sequence (DNA): TGTGCCAGTAGTATTTCCTTTGACAGAGGCCTTGGCTACACCTTC. Full variable domain (rest looked up from reference TRBV19 and TRBJ1-2): DGGITQSPKYLFRKEGQNVTLSCEQNLNHDAMYWYRQDPGQGLRLIYYSQIVNDFQKGDIAEGYSVSREKKESFPLTVTSAQKNPTAFYLCASSISFDRGLGYTFGSGTRLTVV.

The chain couples TRBV6-2 or TRBV6-3 to TRBJ1-2; D remains ambiguous. The germline V and J ends were trimmed by 5 bases and 8 bases, with 6 bases remaining between them. The CDR3 runs to 10 residues. CDR1 and CDR2 from the germline V gene are MNHEY and SVGEGT. CDR3 amino acids: CASSDLGYTF. Written as DNA, the CDR3 is TGTGCCAGCAGTGATCTAGGCTACACCTTC.

The chain employs TRBV14 and TRBJ1-1, with D tentatively TRBD1 (6 bases). V was clipped by 0 bases and J by 1 base, with 15 bases between them. This CDR3 contains 17 residues. Germline-derived CDR1 and CDR2 are SGHDN and FVKESK. The CDR3 protein is CASSQDSGQGTNTEAFF. Written as DNA, the CDR3 is TGTGCCAGCAGCCAAGATAGCGGGCAGGGGACGAACACTGAAGCTTTCTTT.

The chain links TRBV28 to TRBJ1-5; 9 nucleotides match TRBD1. Trimming removed 2 bases from V and 1 base from J; junction bases left unmatched: 3. This CDR3 spans 16 amino acids. Germline V gene data show CDR1 as MDHEN and CDR2 as SYDVKM. As DNA, the CDR3 is TGTGCCAGCAGTTTAGACAGGGGGAAGAGCAATCAGCCCCAGCATTTT. This sequence encodes CASSLDRGKSNQPQHF.

This clone was observed at least ten times. This chain joins TRBV27 and TRBJ2-7, with TRBD2 matching 11 bases. The germline CDR1 and CDR2 sequences are MNHEY and SMNVEV (reference sequence). V was clipped by 4 bases and J by 2 bases; unmatched bases: 7. The CDR3 extends over 16 amino acids. The CDR3 nucleotides are TGTGCCAGCAGTTCCCCTAGCGGGAGGTCCCCCTACGAGCAGTACTTC. It yields the protein CASSSPSGRSPYEQYF.

The chain employs TRBV3-1 (or the pseudogene TRBV3-2) and TRBJ2-1; TRBD2 aligns across 10 bases. Germline-derived CDR1 and CDR2 are LGHDT and YNNKEL (reference sequence). J was trimmed by 10 bases and V by 5 bases; bases with no gene match: 11. CDR3 length: 15 residues. The DNA of the CDR3 is TGTGCCAGCAGCTTGGGGCTAGCGGGAGCTCTCGAGCAGTTCTTC. This codes for CASSLGLAGALEQFF.

V and J are TRBV5-1 and TRBJ2-1, with 11 bases matching TRBD2. Germline values: CDR1 SGHRS, CDR2 YFSETQ. V lost 7 bases and J lost 0; bases outside the gene matches: 9. The CDR3 has 17 amino acids. The CDR3 coding sequence is TGCGCCAGCGCGCTAGCGGGAGGCCTTAGCTCCTACAATGAGCAGTTCTTC. It is translated as CASALAGGLSSYNEQFF.

The chain combines TRBV15 with TRBJ2-5, with TRBD2 identical over 9 bases. J lost 5 bases, V lost 8 bases, and 12 bases had no gene match. The CDR3 runs 15 residues. Germline V CDR1 and CDR2: LNHNV, YYDKDF (reference sequence). The CDR3 bases are TGTGCCACCGCCGAATCCGCGGGAGGGGGGGAGACCCAGTACTTC. Translation gives CATAESAGGGETQYF. Combining the CDR3 with reference TRBV15 and TRBJ2-5 gives the whole variable domain DAMVIQNPRYQVTQFGKPVTLSCSQTLNHNVMYWYQQKSSQAPKLLFHYYDKDFNNEADTPDNFQSRRPNTSFCFLDIRSPGLGDTAMYLCATAESAGGGETQYFGPGTRLLVL.